Below, 14 T cell receptor beta chains from the same sample are listed, as sequenced in a study of T cells in tumors after PD-1 blockade. Libraries were prepared by immunoSEQ multiplex PCR; TCRdb keeps only in-frame clonotypes and omits some of them. Of approximately 10,000 clones listed, roughly three fifths are singletons. The material was tumor tissue, obtained after anti-PD-1 treatment. The receptors derive from a human donor with basal cell carcinoma.

In this sample, this clone turned up once. V usage is TRBV10-3 and J usage is TRBJ2-7, with D possibly being TRBD2 (6 bases). The V gene's germline CDR1 is ENHRY and CDR2 SYGVKD. The V and J ends lost 8 bases and 7 bases respectively, with 15 bases between them. The CDR3 totals 12 residues. CDR3 protein: CAIRRGEDEQYF. In DNA, the CDR3 is TGTGCCATCCGGCGGGGAGAGGATGAGCAGTACTTC.

This chain uses TRBV5-1 with TRBJ2-2; 10 bases are shared with TRBD1. Germline values: CDR1 SGHRS, CDR2 YFSETQ. CDR3 length: 14 amino acids. V gave up 3 bases and J gave up 5 bases; unmatched junction bases: 1. The CDR3 sequence: CASSWGQGTGELFF. DNA of the CDR3: TGCGCCAGCAGCTGGGGACAGGGGACCGGGGAGCTGTTTTTT. The variable domain in full, with the rest retrieved from reference TRBV5-1 and TRBJ2-2, is KAGVTQTPRYLIKTRGQQVTLSCSPISGHRSVSWYQQTPGQGLQFLFEYFSETQRNKGNFPGRFSGRQFSNSRSEMNVSTLELGDSALYLCASSWGQGTGELFFGEGSRLTVL.

This clone was seen a few times. The chain recombines TRBV6-2 or TRBV6-3 with TRBJ1-2; D ambiguous. With 0 bases removed from V and 3 bases from J, the gap between germline ends came to 8 bases. There are 14 residues in the CDR3. Germline V gene data show CDR1 as MNHEY and CDR2 as SVGEGT. The CDR3 loop reads CASSYSPPYYGYTF. The CDR3 bases are TGTGCCAGCAGTTACTCACCACCGTACTATGGCTACACCTTC.

This clone was observed once. The chain couples TRBV14 to TRBJ1-4, with D perhaps matching TRBD1 (6 bases). V gave up 4 bases and J gave up 2 bases, with 14 bases separating them. Germline-derived CDR1 and CDR2 are SGHDN and FVKESK. This CDR3 is built from 16 residues. The CDR3 sequence is CASSPWRGTTNEKLFF. The CDR3 DNA follows: TGTGCCAGCAGCCCGTGGAGGGGGACCACTAATGAAAAACTGTTTTTT.

This sequence joins TRBV10-2 and TRBJ2-7; D remains ambiguous. Germline V gives CDR1 WSHSY, CDR2 SAAADI. Trimming removed 8 bases from V and 3 bases from J, with 17 bases in between. This CDR3 is built from 14 residues. The CDR3 nucleotides are TGCGCCAGCCCTTCGAGACCCCCTAGCTACGAGCAGTACTTC. Translated: CASPSRPPSYEQYF.

V and J are TRBV21-1 and TRBJ1-5. TRBV21-1 is a pseudogene. The CDR3 has 15 residues. The CDR3 DNA sequence: TGTGCCAGCAGCAAAGTTCGGACTGACAATCAGCCCCAGCATTTT. Residues: CASSKVRTDNQPQHF.

This rearrangement joins TRBV9 to TRBJ1-3; no reliable D call. Per germline, CDR1 SGDLS and CDR2 YYNGEE. The V end was cut by 0 bases, the J end by 1 base, with 8 bases between. This CDR3 contains 15 residues. In nucleotides, the CDR3 is TGTGCCAGCAGCGTAGAAGGGATTTCTGGAAACACCATATATTTT. Translation gives CASSVEGISGNTIYF.

This clone was counted once. The chain is built from TRBV4-3 and TRBJ2-1, with D unresolved. Per germline, CDR1 LGHNA and CDR2 YSLEER. The V end lost 0 bases, the J end lost 4 bases, and 4 bases lay between the germline ends. CDR3 size: 13 residues. In DNA form, the CDR3 reads TGCGCCAGCAGCCAAGACGGGTACAATGAGCAGTTCTTC. It specifies CASSQDGYNEQFF.

Written as DNA, the CDR3 is TGTGCCAGCAGTGCCAGGGTTTTCGAGAACAATGAGCAGTTCTTC. As protein: CASSARVFENNEQFF. J is TRBJ2-1 and V is TRBV27; D is perhaps TRBD1 (5 bases). V lost 5 bases and J lost 5, with 16 bases in between. The CDR3 extends over 15 amino acids. Germline CDR1 and CDR2: MNHEY and SMNVEV (reference sequence).

The V call is TRBV30, the J call TRBJ2-6; TRBD1 might be the D (6 bases). The CDR3 consists of 16 residues. V gave up 2 bases and J gave up 0 bases, with 11 bases separating them. The germline V gene has CDR1 GTSNPN and CDR2 SVGIG (reference sequence). DNA of the CDR3: TGTGCCTGGAGTAACCAGGGGAGCTCTGGGGCCAACGTCCTGACTTTC. It yields the protein CAWSNQGSSGANVLTF. The variable domain in full, completed from reference TRBV30 and TRBJ2-6, reads SQTIHQWPATLVQPVGSPLSLECTVEGTSNPNLYWYRQAAGRGLQLLFYSVGIGQISSEVPQNLSASRPQDRQFILSSKKLLLSDSGFYLCAWSNQGSSGANVLTFGAGSRLTVL.

The J gene is TRBJ2-1, the V gene TRBV6-6, with 7 nucleotides matching TRBD2. Germline V gene sequence: CDR1 MNHNY, CDR2 SVGAGI (reference sequence). The CDR3 runs to 14 residues. Losses at the gene ends were 10 bases for V and 7 bases for J; bases not matched to a gene: 13. The CDR3, as DNA: TGTGCCATCTCCCGGGAGCGGGGTGGGAATGAGCAGTTCTTC. Translated, it gives CAISRERGGNEQFF.

This sequence joins TRBV10-3 and TRBJ2-6; D possibly corresponds to TRBD1 (6 bases). In germline, CDR1 is ENHRY, CDR2 SYGVKD. The CDR3 runs to 18 residues. Trimming removed 0 bases from V and 0 bases from J, with 12 bases in between. CDR3 region: CAISESGHSNSGANVLTF. The CDR3 region has the DNA TGTGCCATCAGTGAGTCGGGACACTCCAACTCTGGGGCCAACGTCCTGACTTTC.

This chain joins TRBV29-1 and TRBJ2-3; 8 positions match TRBD1. V shed 6 bases, J shed 4 bases, and the junction held 12 bases outside the gene matches. The CDR3 contains 15 residues. Germline CDR1 reads SQVTM; CDR2 reads ANQGSEA. The CDR3 reads CSVFSGQGRADTQYF. Here the CDR3 DNA reads TGCAGCGTGTTTAGCGGACAGGGTAGGGCAGATACGCAGTATTTT.

Relative to its sample, this clone is medium-sized (0.01 to 0.1%). The genes are TRBV19 and TRBJ1-2, with D possibly being TRBD1 (5 bases). Trimming took off 2 bases at V and 3 bases at J, with 13 bases between the two ends. Germline loops: CDR1 LNHDA, CDR2 SQIVND (reference sequence). The CDR3 covers 15 residues. The DNA of the CDR3 is TGTGCCAGTAGTATATGGCAGGGAGGCGACTATGGCTACACCTTC. Protein product: CASSIWQGGDYGYTF.